This TCR beta chain comes out of a study of blood T cell repertoires in COVID-19. Across the study: The United States, Italy and Spain provided the acute and convalescent COVID-19 samples.

Recruitment covered about two dozen US areas and drew participants whose ages spanned about 18 to 90 years. Recovered Cohort 3 donors showed two negative PCRs, clearance, or symptom resolution. In the original processing: Reference gene primer amplification gave estimated nucleated cell counts. Measured with immunoSEQ multiplex PCR; TCRdb has only the in-frame clones, and not every one. V, J and clone size derive from that table, while D and trimming were established from the DNA sequence. The table records about 310,000 clones, around 90% of them present only once. Many counts were recorded for this clone. Trimming removed 6 bases from V and 4 bases from J; junction bases left unmatched: 19. The CDR3 covers 19 residues. The germline gives CDR1 LNHDA, CDR2 SQIVND (reference sequence).

The clonotype comes from a man between 60 and 75 years old who had recovered from COVID-19. What was sequenced was PBMCs or T cells enriched from blood (not recorded which). V and J are TRBV19 and TRBJ2-2, with 8 bases fitting TRBD2. The CDR3, as DNA: TGTGCCAGTAGCACCATTGATGGGGCTGCGGGAGGACGCACCGGGGAGCTGTTTTTT. It translates to CASSTIDGAAGGRTGELFF.